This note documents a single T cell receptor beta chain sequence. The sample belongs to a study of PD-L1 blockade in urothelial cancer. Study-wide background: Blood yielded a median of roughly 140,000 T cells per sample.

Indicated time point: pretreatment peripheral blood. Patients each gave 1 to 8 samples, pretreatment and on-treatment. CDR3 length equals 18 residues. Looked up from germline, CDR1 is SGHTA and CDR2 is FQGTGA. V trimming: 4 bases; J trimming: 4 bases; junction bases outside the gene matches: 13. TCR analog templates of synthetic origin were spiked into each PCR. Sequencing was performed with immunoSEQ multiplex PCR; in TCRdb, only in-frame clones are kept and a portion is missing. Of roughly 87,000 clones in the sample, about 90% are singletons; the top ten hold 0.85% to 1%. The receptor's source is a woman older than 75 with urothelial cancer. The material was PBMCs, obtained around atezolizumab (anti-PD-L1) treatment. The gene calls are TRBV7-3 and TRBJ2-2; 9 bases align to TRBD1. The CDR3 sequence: CASSSQPRDRVGTGELFF. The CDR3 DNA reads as TGTGCCAGCAGCTCTCAACCCCGGGACAGGGTCGGCACCGGGGAGCTGTTTTTT.